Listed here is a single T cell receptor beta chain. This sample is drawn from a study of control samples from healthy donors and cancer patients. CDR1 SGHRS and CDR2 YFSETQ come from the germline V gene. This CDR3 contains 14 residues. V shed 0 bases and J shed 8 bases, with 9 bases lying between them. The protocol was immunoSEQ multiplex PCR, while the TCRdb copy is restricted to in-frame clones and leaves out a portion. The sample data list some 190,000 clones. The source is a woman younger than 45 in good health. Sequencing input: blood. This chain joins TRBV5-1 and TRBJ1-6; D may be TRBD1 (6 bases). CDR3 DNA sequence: TGCGCCAGCAGCTTGGGGACAGCCTATTCACCCCTCCACTTT. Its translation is CASSLGTAYSPLHF. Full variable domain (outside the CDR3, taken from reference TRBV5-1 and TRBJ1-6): KAGVTQTPRYLIKTRGQQVTLSCSPISGHRSVSWYQQTPGQGLQFLFEYFSETQRNKGNFPGRFSGRQFSNSRSEMNVSTLELGDSALYLCASSLGTAYSPLHFGNGTRLTVT.